Presented here are 15 T cell receptor beta chains from one specimen sequenced in a study of response to subunit inactivated influenza vaccine. One entry per CDR3 protein results from TCRdb running MiXCR on the RT-PCR reads. The sample records hundreds of thousands of distinct CDR3 sequences, approximately 15% being singletons. Sequenced here: CD4+ T cells sorted from PBMCs, sampled less than 30 months after vaccination. These receptors all come from a man aged 50-75 years who received an inactivated influenza vaccine.

This clonotype has a handful of counts. V gene TRBV7-6 combines with J gene TRBJ1-2; D perhaps matches TRBD1 (6 bases). Germline V CDR1 and CDR2: SGHVS, FNYEAQ. The CDR3 is 16 amino acids. V lost 4 bases, J lost 0 bases, and 15 bases lay in between. The DNA of the CDR3 is TGTGCCAGCAGCTCCCGAAGGGGGGGTCCTAACTATGGCTACACCTTC. It encodes CASSSRRGGPNYGYTF.

The chain joins TRBV2 to TRBJ2-3, with no clear D. V lost 0 bases and J 4 bases, leaving 11 bases between the germline ends. This CDR3 contains 15 residues. CDR1 is SNHLY and CDR2 is FYNNEI in the germline V gene. The chain's CDR3 is CASSEALDSPDTQYF. In nucleotides, the CDR3 is TGTGCCAGCAGTGAAGCGCTCGATAGCCCAGATACGCAGTATTTT.

This sequence joins TRBV6-2 or TRBV6-3 and TRBJ2-1; D is uncertain. Deletions cut 3 bases from V and 2 bases from J, with 5 bases between. This CDR3 has 13 amino acids. Germline lookup yields CDR1 MNHEY and CDR2 SVGEGT. Here the CDR3 DNA reads TGTGCCAGCAGTTATAGACCCTACAATGAGCAGTTCTTC. This sequence encodes CASSYRPYNEQFF.

This clonotype has a handful of counts. CDR3 nucleotide sequence: TGTGCCAGTATTCCTCCCATCGGGGCGGACACTGAAGCTTTCTTT. Translated: CASIPPIGADTEAFF. The chain couples TRBV19 to TRBJ1-1; perhaps TRBD1 as D (5 bases). This CDR3 spans 15 amino acids. Trimming cost V 7 bases and J 3 bases, with 18 bases left between them. Germline assignment: CDR1 LNHDA and CDR2 SQIVND (reference sequence). The entire variable domain, with the rest obtained from reference TRBV19 and TRBJ1-1, is as follows: DGGITQSPKYLFRKEGQNVTLSCEQNLNHDAMYWYRQDPGQGLRLIYYSQIVNDFQKGDIAEGYSVSREKKESFPLTVTSAQKNPTAFYLCASIPPIGADTEAFFGQGTRLTVV.

This clonotype was detected many times. This chain uses TRBV5-6 with TRBJ2-4; 11 bases align to TRBD1. V trimming: 4 bases; J trimming: 0 bases; junction bases outside the gene matches: 12. Germline V lookup: CDR1 SGHDT, CDR2 YYEEEE. The CDR3 is 19 amino acids. In nucleotides, the CDR3 is TGTGCCAGCAGCGGACAGGGGGCGCGGGGACTGATAGCCAAAAACATTCAGTACTTC. Translating gives CASSGQGARGLIAKNIQYF.

There are many counts of this clonotype. This chain uses TRBV4-3 with TRBJ2-3; D is unclear. V dropped 0 bases and J dropped 3 bases, with 7 bases sitting between them. The CDR3 contains 14 residues. From germline, CDR1 is LGHNA and CDR2 YSLEER. CDR3 loop: CASSQDARTDTQYF. The CDR3 DNA reads TGCGCCAGCAGCCAAGACGCGAGGACAGATACGCAGTATTTT.

This clonotype showed up just a few times. The J gene is TRBJ2-7, the V gene TRBV20-1; TRBD1 aligns across 9 bases. Germline lookup yields CDR1 DFQATT and CDR2 SNEGSKA (reference sequence). CDR3 size: 15 residues. The V segment lost 3 bases and the J segment 4 bases; nucleotides outside the gene matches: 10. The CDR3 loop reads CSARDSRDRVYEQYF. CDR3 nucleotides: TGCAGTGCTAGGGATTCCCGGGACAGGGTGTACGAGCAGTACTTC.

The chain carries TRBV20-1 and TRBJ2-1; 8 positions match TRBD2. The CDR3 loop spans 13 amino acids. Germline trimming cut 3 bases from V and 6 bases from J; bases unmatched to any gene: 4. Germline V gene sequence: CDR1 DFQATT, CDR2 SNEGSKA (reference sequence). In nucleotides, the CDR3 is TGCAGTGCTAGTCGTGCGGGGGGCAATGAGCAGTTCTTC. Its translation: CSASRAGGNEQFF.

V usage is TRBV12-5 and J usage is TRBJ1-5, with D possibly matching TRBD1 (6 bases). The CDR3 sequence is 13 residues long. Per germline, CDR1 LGHNT and CDR2 FRNRAP. Trimming shortened V by 6 bases and J by 6 bases, and 12 bases separated the two germline ends. The chain's CDR3 is CASGTQGSQPQHF. The CDR3 nucleotides read TGTGCTAGTGGGACTCAGGGGAGTCAGCCCCAGCATTTT.

This chain links TRBV12-3 or TRBV12-4 with TRBJ2-1; no clear D gene. Deletions cut 3 bases from V and 5 bases from J, with 14 bases between. The CDR3 extends over 15 amino acids. CDR3 loop: CASSLIKGENNEQFF. As DNA, the CDR3 is TGTGCCAGCAGTTTGATCAAAGGCGAAAACAATGAGCAGTTCTTC.

This clonotype was found a few times. The chain couples TRBV3-1 to TRBJ2-4, with 7 bases identical to TRBD2. Germline V CDR1 and CDR2: LGHDT, YNNKEL (reference sequence). The length of the CDR3 is 14 residues. J lost 6 bases, V lost 6 bases, and 8 bases had no gene match. For the CDR3, the DNA is TGTGCCAGCAGAGAAAGCGGGAAAGGAAACATTCAGTACTTC. Its translation is CASRESGKGNIQYF.

This clonotype was detected only a few times. The chain couples TRBV28 to TRBJ1-1; the D is unclear. Germline lookup yields CDR1 MDHEN and CDR2 SYDVKM. Trimming removed 1 base at V and 0 bases at J, with 12 bases between. CDR3 length: 16 amino acids. CDR3 amino acids: CASSLSGGIMNTEAFF. The CDR3 bases are TGTGCCAGCAGTTTATCGGGCGGAATCATGAACACTGAAGCTTTCTTT.

This clonotype appeared a few times. The chain joins TRBV7-2 to TRBJ2-7; D remains ambiguous. Germline loops: CDR1 SGHTA, CDR2 FQGNSA. The CDR3 length is 11 residues. V gave up 5 bases and J gave up 6 bases, with 8 bases separating them. CDR3 nucleotide sequence: TGTGCCAGCAGCGGAAAAATCGAGCAGTACTTC. This encodes CASSGKIEQYF.

The chain uses TRBV4-3 and TRBJ2-7; perhaps TRBD2 as D (6 bases). The CDR3 contains 15 residues. Trimming cost V 0 bases and J 3 bases, with 12 bases left between them. The germline gives CDR1 LGHNA, CDR2 YSLEER. Written as DNA, the CDR3 is TGCGCCAGCAGCCAAGATACCGGGGGTTACTACGAGCAGTACTTC. Translating it yields CASSQDTGGYYEQYF.

The rearrangement joins TRBV12-3 or TRBV12-4 to TRBJ2-3, with D maybe TRBD1 (5 bases). The CDR3 is 15 amino acids. Deletions cut 7 bases from V and 4 bases from J, with 18 bases between. CDR3 residues: CASISQLGVPDTQYF. The CDR3 DNA is TGTGCCAGCATATCCCAATTAGGGGTGCCAGATACGCAGTATTTT.